The clone carrying this T cell receptor beta chain was picked up a small number of times. The data originate from a study of blood T cell repertoires in COVID-19. About the research overall: The samples span acute and convalescent COVID-19 from the United States, Italy and Spain.

Here immunoSEQ multiplex PCR was the method, and the copy in TCRdb shows in-frame clones only, minus some. Of 55,000 to 80,000 clones in the sample, around 82% are singletons; the top ten hold 6.3%. J was trimmed by 10 bases and V by 0 bases; bases with no gene match: 3. The V gene's germline CDR1 is SGHNT and CDR2 YYREEE (reference sequence). The CDR3 is made up of 15 amino acids. This chain connects TRBV5-4 to TRBJ1-6, with 11 bases identical to TRBD1. What was sequenced was peripheral blood. This TCR was sampled from a human donor in a cohort sampled during active COVID-19. The CDR3 sequence is CASSLGTGGRSPLHF. In DNA, the CDR3 is TGTGCCAGCAGCTTGGGGACAGGGGGCAGGTCACCCCTCCACTTT.